This entry is about one T cell receptor (beta chain). These data belong to a study of blood T cell repertoires in COVID-19. Overall study context: The samples span acute and convalescent COVID-19 from the United States, Italy and Spain. PBMCs, B-cell-depleted T cells, or T cells were the source of the cDNA or gDNA that made up the material.

Original data processing: Estimation of nucleated cell counts was performed using reference gene primer amplification. Sequencing used immunoSEQ multiplex PCR; TCRdb keeps in-frame clones, though not all of them. V and J calls and clone size are copied from that table; D and trimming were computed from the DNA. The profile shows under 95,000 clones, just over 85% of them singletons. Input material: peripheral blood. This sequence originates from a human donor in a cohort sampled during active COVID-19.

CDR3 region: CASSLAILAGPNEQFF. The CDR3 region has the DNA TGTGCCAGCAGCTTAGCGATACTAGCGGGGCCAAATGAGCAGTTCTTC. The rearrangement joins TRBV7-2 to TRBJ2-1; 10 nucleotides match TRBD2. Germline V lookup: CDR1 SGHTA, CDR2 FQGNSA. With 0 bases clipped from V and 7 bases from J, the junction kept 6 bases outside the gene matches. The CDR3 extends over 16 amino acids.